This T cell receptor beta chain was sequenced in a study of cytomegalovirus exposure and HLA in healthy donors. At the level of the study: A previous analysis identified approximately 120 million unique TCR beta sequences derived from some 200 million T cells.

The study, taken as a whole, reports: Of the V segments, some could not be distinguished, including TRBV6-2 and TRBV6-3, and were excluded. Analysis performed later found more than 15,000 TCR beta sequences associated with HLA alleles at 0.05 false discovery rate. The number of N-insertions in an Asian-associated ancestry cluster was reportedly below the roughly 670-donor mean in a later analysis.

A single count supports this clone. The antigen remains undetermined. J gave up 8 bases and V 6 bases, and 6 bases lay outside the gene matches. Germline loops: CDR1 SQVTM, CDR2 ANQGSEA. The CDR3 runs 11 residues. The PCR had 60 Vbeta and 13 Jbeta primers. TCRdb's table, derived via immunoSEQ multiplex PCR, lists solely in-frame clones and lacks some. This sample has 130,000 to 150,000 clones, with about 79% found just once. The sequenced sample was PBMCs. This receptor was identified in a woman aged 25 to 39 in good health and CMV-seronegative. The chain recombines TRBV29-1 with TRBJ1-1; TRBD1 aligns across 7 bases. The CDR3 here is CSVLTGVEAFF. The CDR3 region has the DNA TGCAGCGTCCTAACAGGGGTCGAAGCTTTCTTT.